A selection of T cell receptor beta chains follows, all from one sample in a study of T cell changes during pregnancy in multiple sclerosis. Measured with immunoSEQ multiplex PCR; TCRdb has only the in-frame clones, and not every one. The table has fewer than 65,000 clones, about nine tenths seen once; the top ten hold about 1.2%. The sequencing here drew on peripheral blood, taken after pregnancy. These receptors originate from a female donor in good health, enrolled as a control in a pregnancy study. Each CDR3 is given with its conserved first and last residue. Fields, in order: V gene, J gene, clone size, D gene, CDR3 DNA, CDR3 protein. The D gene is left open where the match is weak. Some rows have no size entry. The others give once, few or many, or a class for an expanded clone.

>TRBV6-5|TRBJ1-5|-|TRBD1
TGTGCCAGCAGTATCGACAGGGACAATCAGCCCCAGCATTTT
CASSIDRDNQPQHF
>TRBV9|TRBJ1-6|-|TRBD1
TGTGCCAGCAGCGCAAGGGACAGGCCGGAGTATAATTCACCCCTCCACTTT
CASSARDRPEYNSPLHF
>TRBV15|TRBJ1-2|-|-
TGTGCCACCAGCAGAGATCTGTCCGGCGGAAATGGCTACACCTTC
CATSRDLSGGNGYTF
>TRBV11-3|TRBJ2-1|-|TRBD1
TGTGCCAGTCAGAGACAGGGGATGAATGAGCAGTTCTTC
CASQRQGMNEQFF
>TRBV27|TRBJ2-7|-|-
TGTGCCAGCAAAGAAGCGGGTCGCCCATCCTACGAGCAGTACTTC
CASKEAGRPSYEQYF
>TRBV5-6|TRBJ1-1|-|-
TGTGCCAGCAGCTTGATGGGGCGGCGGACTGAAGCTTTCTTT
CASSLMGRRTEAFF
>TRBV4-1|TRBJ1-3|-|-
TGCGCCAGCAGCCCCCTAACCCGGGGGGCAAGCTCTGGAAACACCATATATTTT
CASSPLTRGASSGNTIYF
>TRBV11-2|TRBJ1-3|-|-
TGTGCCAGCAGCCTCACAGGGATGTCTGGAAACACCATATATTTT
CASSLTGMSGNTIYF
>TRBV6-5|TRBJ1-6|-|-
TGTGCCAGCAGTTTTGGCTGGACAGCGCCCCTCCACTTT
CASSFGWTAPLHF
>TRBV27|TRBJ1-5|-|TRBD1
TGTGCCAGCAGTATTGGGACAGACAGAAATCAGCCCCAGCATTTT
CASSIGTDRNQPQHF
>TRBV27|TRBJ1-6|-|-
TGTGCCAGCAGTAAGGGGGGGGGTAATTCACCCCTCCACTTT
CASSKGGGNSPLHF
>TRBV5-1|TRBJ2-2|once|TRBD2
TGCGCCAGCACCATTGGACTAGCGGGGGTAAACACCGGGGAGCTGTTTTTT
CASTIGLAGVNTGELFF
>TRBV2|TRBJ2-1|once|-
TGTGCCAGCAGTGAATACGTTTCGGGATCCAATGAGCAGTTCTTC
CASSEYVSGSNEQFF
>TRBV27|TRBJ1-6|-|TRBD1
TGTGCCAGCAGTTTATCGAAGTTGACAGGGTTTAATTCACCCCTCCACTTT
CASSLSKLTGFNSPLHF
>TRBV27|TRBJ2-7|-|TRBD1
TGTGCCAGCGCTCCGGGACAGGGGGTCTACGAGCAGTACTTC
CASAPGQGVYEQYF
>TRBV19|TRBJ1-1|-|-
TGTGCCAGTAGTACCCAATACAGGGCCAGCACTGAAGCTTTCTTT
CASSTQYRASTEAFF
>TRBV5-8|TRBJ1-6|-|-
TGTGCCAGCAGCTTGGCAGGTGGGAATTCACCCCTCCACTTT
CASSLAGGNSPLHF
>TRBV19|TRBJ2-7|-|-
TGTGCCAGTAGTATTCAGGGCAACGAGCAGTACTTC
CASSIQGNEQYF
>TRBV7-8|TRBJ2-7|-|TRBD1
TGTGCCAGCAGCCAAGGCGAGGGACAGGGATTCTACGAGCAGTACTTC
CASSQGEGQGFYEQYF
>TRBV6-4|TRBJ2-3|-|TRBD2
TGTGCCAGCAGTGAGTCTAGCGGGGGCCGGGGAGATACGCAGTATTTT
CASSESSGGRGDTQYF
>TRBV4-1|TRBJ1-6|-|-
TGCGCCAGCACTCTCCTCGGAAGGGGGAATTCACCCCTCCACTTT
CASTLLGRGNSPLHF
>TRBV5-8|TRBJ2-5|-|TRBD1
TGTGCCAGCCGGGGGGACAGGGGCTACGAGACCCAGTACTTC
CASRGDRGYETQYF